This TCR beta chain was captured by sequencing in a study of beta chain features in type 1 diabetes. Findings and limits, study-wide: Across all four CD4+ subsets, people with type 1 diabetes showed modestly shorter TCRB CDR3s.

This clone was counted a few times. The antigen is not known. Trimming shortened V by 0 bases and J by 4 bases, and 13 bases separated the two germline ends. Germline loops: CDR1 LGHNA, CDR2 YSLEER. The CDR3 is made up of 16 amino acids. CD4+ cells of the naive, central memory, regulatory and stem cell-like memory types were sorted via CD45RO/CCR7/CD25/CD127/CD95/CD27. The whole isolated RNA underwent reverse transcription, so sequencing captured expressed TCRB transcripts. Some clones are missing from TCRdb's copy, which holds only in-frame ones; the method was immunoSEQ multiplex PCR. Among 400,000 to 500,000 clones listed, about 15% were seen once.

V usage is TRBV4-3 and J usage is TRBJ2-1, with D maybe TRBD1 (5 bases). The specimen sequenced was naive CD4+ T cells from blood. The sequence was collected from a man aged 25-40 years in good health. This CDR3 reads CASSQDRGRPYNEQFF. Written as DNA, the CDR3 is TGCGCCAGCAGCCAAGATAGGGGCAGGCCATACAATGAGCAGTTCTTC.